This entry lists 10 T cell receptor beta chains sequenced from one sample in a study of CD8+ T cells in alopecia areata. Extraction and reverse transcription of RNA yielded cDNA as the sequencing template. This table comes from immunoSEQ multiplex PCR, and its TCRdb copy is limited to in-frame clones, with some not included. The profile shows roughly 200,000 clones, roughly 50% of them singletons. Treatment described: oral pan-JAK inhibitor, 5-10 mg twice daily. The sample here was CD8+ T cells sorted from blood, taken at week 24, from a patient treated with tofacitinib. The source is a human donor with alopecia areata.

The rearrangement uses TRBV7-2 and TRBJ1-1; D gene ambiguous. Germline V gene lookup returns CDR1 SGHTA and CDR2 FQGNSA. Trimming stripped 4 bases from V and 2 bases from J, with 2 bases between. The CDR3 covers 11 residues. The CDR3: CASSSNTEAFF. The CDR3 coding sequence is TGTGCCAGCAGCTCTAACACTGAAGCTTTCTTT.

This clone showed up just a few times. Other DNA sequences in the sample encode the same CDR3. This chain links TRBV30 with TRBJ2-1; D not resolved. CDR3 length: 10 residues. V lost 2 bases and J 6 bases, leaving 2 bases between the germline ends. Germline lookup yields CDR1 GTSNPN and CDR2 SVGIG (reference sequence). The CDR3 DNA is TGTGCCTGGAGTCTCAATGAGCAGTTCTTC. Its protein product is CAWSLNEQFF. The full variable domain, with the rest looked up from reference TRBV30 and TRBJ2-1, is SQTIHQWPATLVQPVGSPLSLECTVEGTSNPNLYWYRQAAGRGLQLLFYSVGIGQISSEVPQNLSASRPQDRQFILSSKKLLLSDSGFYLCAWSLNEQFFGPGTRLTVL.

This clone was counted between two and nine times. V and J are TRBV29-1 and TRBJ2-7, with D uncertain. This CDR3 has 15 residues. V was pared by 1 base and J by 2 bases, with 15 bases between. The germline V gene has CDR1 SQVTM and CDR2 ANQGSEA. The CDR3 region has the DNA TGCAGCGTTGAAGCCGTTTCAGGTACTACCTACGAGCAGTACTTC. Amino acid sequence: CSVEAVSGTTYEQYF.

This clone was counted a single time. The CDR3 DNA is TGTGCCTGGGCGGCGGGGACAGGGGTTGCCTACGAGCAGTACTTC. This translates into CAWAAGTGVAYEQYF. The chain employs TRBV30 and TRBJ2-7, with 10 bases that match TRBD1. Per germline, CDR1 GTSNPN and CDR2 SVGIG (reference sequence). J gave up 2 bases and V 5 bases, and 9 bases lay outside the gene matches. CDR3 length equals 15 residues. Using reference TRBV30 and TRBJ2-7 for the parts outside the CDR3, the full variable domain is SQTIHQWPATLVQPVGSPLSLECTVEGTSNPNLYWYRQAAGRGLQLLFYSVGIGQISSEVPQNLSASRPQDRQFILSSKKLLLSDSGFYLCAWAAGTGVAYEQYFGPGTRLTVT.

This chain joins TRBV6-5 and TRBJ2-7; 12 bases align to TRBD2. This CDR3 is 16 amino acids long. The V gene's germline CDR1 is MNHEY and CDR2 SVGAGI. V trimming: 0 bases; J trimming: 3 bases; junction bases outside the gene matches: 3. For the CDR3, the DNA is TGTGCCAGCAGTTACTCCAGACTAGCGGGGGACTACGAGCAGTACTTC. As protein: CASSYSRLAGDYEQYF.

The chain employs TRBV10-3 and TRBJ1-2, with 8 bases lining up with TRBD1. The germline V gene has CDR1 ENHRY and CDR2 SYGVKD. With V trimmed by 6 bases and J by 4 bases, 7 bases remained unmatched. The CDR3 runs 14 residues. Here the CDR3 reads CAIRETGETYGYTF. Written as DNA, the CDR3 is TGTGCCATCAGAGAGACAGGGGAGACCTATGGCTACACCTTC.

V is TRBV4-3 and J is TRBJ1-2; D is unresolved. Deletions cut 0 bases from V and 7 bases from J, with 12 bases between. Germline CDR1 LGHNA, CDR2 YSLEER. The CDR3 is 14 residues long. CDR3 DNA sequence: TGCGCCAGCAGCCAAGACGAAACTAGTGGTGGCTACACCTTC. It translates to CASSQDETSGGYTF.

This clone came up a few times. The CDR3 protein is CAISDGTGKSYNEQFF. The CDR3 DNA reads TGTGCCATCAGTGATGGAACAGGGAAATCCTACAATGAGCAGTTCTTC. The chain uses TRBV10-3 and TRBJ2-1; D is perhaps TRBD1 (6 bases). The CDR3 has 16 amino acids. CDR1 and CDR2 from the germline V gene are ENHRY and SYGVKD. V lost 3 bases, J lost 1 base, and 13 bases lay in between.

The CDR3 reads CASSLGGFTDTQYF. For the CDR3, the DNA is TGTGCCAGCAGCTTGGGGGGCTTCACAGATACGCAGTATTTT. This sequence joins TRBV5-6 and TRBJ2-3; D is possibly TRBD1 (5 bases). V was cut by 0 bases and J by 2 bases, with 7 bases left in between. Germline CDR1 is SGHDT and CDR2 is YYEEEE. CDR3 length: 14 amino acids. Full variable domain (rest looked up from reference TRBV5-6 and TRBJ2-3): DAGVTQSPTHLIKTRGQQVTLRCSPKSGHDTVSWYQQALGQGPQFIFQYYEEEERQRGNFPDRFSGHQFPNYSSELNVNALLLGDSALYLCASSLGGFTDTQYFGPGTRLTVL.

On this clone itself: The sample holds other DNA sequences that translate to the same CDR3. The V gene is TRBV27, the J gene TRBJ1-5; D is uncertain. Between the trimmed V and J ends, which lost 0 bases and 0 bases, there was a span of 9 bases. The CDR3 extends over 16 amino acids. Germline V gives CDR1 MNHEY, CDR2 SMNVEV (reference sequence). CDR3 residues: CASSLSAGDSNQPQHF. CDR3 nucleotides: TGTGCCAGCAGTTTATCGGCAGGTGATAGCAATCAGCCCCAGCATTTT.